The 19 T cell receptor beta chains presented below share a single source sample, sequenced in a study of T-cell memory formation after mild COVID-19. TCRdb reprocessed the 5' RACE reads with MiXCR, giving one entry per CDR3 protein. The repertoire holds roughly 350,000 distinct CDR3 sequences, with 25% to 30% as singletons. Sequencing was carried out using PBMCs or a T cell subset sorted from them (not recorded which). These receptors originate from an adult woman who had mild COVID-19 (a few samples of this study predate the infection). Cell type and time point are not known.

The gene calls are TRBV5-1 and TRBJ2-1; 8 positions agree with TRBD1. The germline CDR1 and CDR2 sequences are SGHRS and YFSETQ. CDR3 length: 15 residues. Trimming at V came to 2 bases and at J to 6 bases, leaving 7 bases not matched to a gene. The chain's CDR3 is CASSFDRGGTNEQFF. As DNA, the CDR3 is TGCGCCAGCAGCTTCGACAGGGGCGGCACCAATGAGCAGTTCTTC.

The chain joins TRBV7-3 to TRBJ2-7, with D possibly being TRBD1 or TRBD2 (5 bases each). CDR3 size: 14 residues. Trimming left V 4 bases short and J 0 bases short, with 10 bases between. From germline, CDR1 is SGHTA and CDR2 FQGTGA. CDR3 amino acids: CASSSGADSYEQYF. The CDR3 DNA reads TGTGCCAGCAGCTCCGGGGCCGACTCCTACGAGCAGTACTTC.

This chain uses TRBV6-2 or TRBV6-3 with TRBJ1-2, with D possibly TRBD1 on 6 matching bases. CDR3 length: 12 residues. The germline V gene encodes CDR1 MNHEY and CDR2 SVGEGT. Trimming pared 7 bases from V and 8 bases from J, leaving 14 bases between. CDR3 residues: CASTLTGFGYTF. CDR3 DNA: TGTGCCAGCACCTTGACAGGCTTCGGCTACACCTTC.

This clonotype appeared a few times. The rearrangement uses TRBV5-1 and TRBJ2-3, with 8 positions matching TRBD2. Trimming removed 1 base from V and 2 bases from J; junction bases left unmatched: 6. Per germline, CDR1 SGHRS and CDR2 YFSETQ. The CDR3 consists of 16 residues. CDR3 in DNA: TGCGCCAGCAGCTTGACAGCGGGGGCAAACACAGATACGCAGTATTTT. It specifies CASSLTAGANTDTQYF. The full variable domain, rest sourced from reference TRBV5-1 and TRBJ2-3, is KAGVTQTPRYLIKTRGQQVTLSCSPISGHRSVSWYQQTPGQGLQFLFEYFSETQRNKGNFPGRFSGRQFSNSRSEMNVSTLELGDSALYLCASSLTAGANTDTQYFGPGTRLTVL.

This chain connects TRBV5-1 to TRBJ2-5; tentatively, D is TRBD1 or TRBD2 (5 bases each). Germline loops: CDR1 SGHRS, CDR2 YFSETQ. The CDR3 totals 16 residues. Trimming took off 4 bases at V and 7 bases at J, with 23 bases between the two ends. CDR3 coding DNA: TGCGCCAGCAGCATCCCGGGACGTCTGTACGAGGGGACCCAGTACTTC. Translation: CASSIPGRLYEGTQYF.

The chain couples TRBV7-8 to TRBJ1-6; 9 bases match TRBD1. CDR1 is SGHVS, CDR2 FQNEAQ, per germline. The CDR3 has 16 residues. V was pared by 5 bases and J by 10 bases, with 12 bases of the junction left unmatched. DNA of the CDR3: TGTGCCAGCAGCGCTCGGACAGGGGTCGGGAGCTCACCCCTCCACTTT. Translation: CASSARTGVGSSPLHF.

The V and J genes are TRBV6-5 and TRBJ1-2; D not resolved. The CDR3 totals 15 residues. CDR1 is MNHEY and CDR2 is SVGAGI in the germline V gene. V was shortened by 6 bases and J by 5 bases, with 19 bases between the two germline ends. The CDR3 nucleotides read TGTGCCAGCAGCCCCCCCCGGAGTGGAGGATATGGCTACACCTTC. It specifies CASSPPRSGGYGYTF.

This chain joins TRBV15 and TRBJ2-7; tentatively, D is TRBD1 (6 bases). V was pared by 1 base and J by 5 bases, with 15 bases between. CDR1 is LNHNV and CDR2 is YYDKDF in the germline V gene (reference sequence). This CDR3 is built from 15 residues. The CDR3 spells CATSRVLGRGNEQYF. In nucleotides, the CDR3 is TGTGCCACCAGCAGAGTGTTGGGCAGGGGAAACGAGCAGTACTTC.

This clonotype was recorded many times. V and J are TRBV5-1 and TRBJ2-5; weak D call: TRBD1 (5 bases). From germline, CDR1 is SGHRS and CDR2 YFSETQ. The CDR3 runs 14 residues. The V end was cut by 2 bases, the J end by 3 bases, with 11 bases between. The CDR3 DNA follows: TGCGCCAGCAGCTTCGACAGAGTTAAAGAGACCCAGTACTTC. Encoded protein: CASSFDRVKETQYF. Full variable domain (remainder filled in from reference TRBV5-1 and TRBJ2-5): KAGVTQTPRYLIKTRGQQVTLSCSPISGHRSVSWYQQTPGQGLQFLFEYFSETQRNKGNFPGRFSGRQFSNSRSEMNVSTLELGDSALYLCASSFDRVKETQYFGPGTRLLVL.

Note on this clonotype: Because the CDR3's place on the DNA is in doubt, the DNA is left out and the CDR3 is given as listed by TCRdb. V usage is TRBV7-5 and J usage is TRBJ1-3; no check of the table's D call, TRBD1, against the DNA was made. TRBV7-5 is annotated as a pseudogene. The CDR3 is 20 amino acids in total, end residues counted. CDR3: CISVPEALGPQGNFGNTIYF.

Only a few counts were recorded for this clonotype. CDR3 coding DNA: TGTGCTAGTGGTTTGGTACACTACGAGCAGTACTTC. This gives the protein CASGLVHYEQYF. V usage is TRBV12-5 and J usage is TRBJ2-7; D uncertain. Trimming shortened V by 0 bases and J by 3 bases, and 3 bases separated the two germline ends. CDR3 length: 12 amino acids. Per the germline V gene, CDR1 is LGHNT and CDR2 is FRNRAP.

The chain carries TRBV12-3 or TRBV12-4 and TRBJ1-5, with 7 bases matching TRBD1. The CDR3 extends over 15 amino acids. V shed 6 bases, J shed 4 bases, and the junction held 9 bases outside the gene matches. The CDR3 here is CASSLDRAGNQPQHF. The DNA for the CDR3 is TGTGCCAGCAGCCTTGACAGGGCTGGTAATCAGCCCCAGCATTTT.

This chain uses TRBV12-3 or TRBV12-4 with TRBJ2-2; D gene ambiguous. The CDR3 consists of 13 residues. V was clipped by 3 bases and J by 7 bases, with 9 bases between them. CDR3 residues: CASSFGGRGELFF. CDR3 in DNA: TGTGCCAGCAGTTTTGGTGGGCGCGGGGAGCTGTTTTTT.

This clonotype was picked up one time. The rearrangement uses TRBV18 and TRBJ2-5, with 11 bases fitting TRBD2. Looked up from germline, CDR1 is KGHSH and CDR2 is LQKENI. V was pared by 4 bases and J by 1 base, with 5 bases of the junction left unmatched. The CDR3 has 16 amino acids. CDR3: CASSQTSGGGQETQYF. In DNA form, the CDR3 reads TGTGCCAGCTCACAAACTAGCGGGGGAGGCCAAGAGACCCAGTACTTC.

The V gene is TRBV7-9, the J gene TRBJ2-5; D may match TRBD1 or TRBD2 (5 bases each). Trimming removed 2 bases at V and 1 base at J, with 14 bases between. CDR3 length equals 16 residues. The germline V gene has CDR1 SEHNR and CDR2 FQNEAQ (reference sequence). The CDR3 spells CASSLFLGDGQETQYF. CDR3 sequence (DNA): TGTGCCAGCAGCTTATTTCTCGGGGACGGCCAAGAGACCCAGTACTTC.

This clonotype was observed a handful of times. The rearrangement links TRBV12-3 or TRBV12-4 to TRBJ2-7; D not certain. This CDR3 is built from 13 residues. The V end lost 3 bases, the J end lost 7 bases, and 13 bases lay between the germline ends. The DNA for the CDR3 is TGTGCCAGCAGTTTTAAGGCAGCGAAGGAGCAGTACTTC. Protein product: CASSFKAAKEQYF.

A few counts support this clonotype. The V and J genes are TRBV20-1 and TRBJ2-7; perhaps D is TRBD1 or TRBD2 (6 bases each). This CDR3 spans 13 amino acids. V gave up 5 bases and J gave up 4 bases, with 15 bases separating them. Germline-derived CDR1 and CDR2 are DFQATT and SNEGSKA (reference sequence). In nucleotides, the CDR3 is TGCAGTGCTCGCTCCGGGGGCGATTACGAGCAGTACTTC. Translation gives CSARSGGDYEQYF.

The chain combines TRBV7-8 with TRBJ2-1, with 9 bases lining up with TRBD1. The V gene end was trimmed by 5 bases and the J gene end by 4 bases; junction bases not matched to a gene: 6. This CDR3 region has 15 residues. Germline CDR1 SGHVS, CDR2 FQNEAQ. CDR3 bases: TGTGCCAGCAGCCCTCACAGGGGGCCTTACAATGAGCAGTTCTTC. This sequence encodes CASSPHRGPYNEQFF.

This sequence joins TRBV29-1 and TRBJ2-2; TRBD2 matches 8 bases. The CDR3 runs 16 residues. From germline, CDR1 is SQVTM and CDR2 ANQGSEA. The V and J ends lost 3 bases and 7 bases, in that order; junction bases with no gene match: 13. DNA of the CDR3: TGCAGCGTTGATCGGCGGCGGGGGGTTTTTAGCGGGGAGCTGTTTTTT. As protein: CSVDRRRGVFSGELFF.